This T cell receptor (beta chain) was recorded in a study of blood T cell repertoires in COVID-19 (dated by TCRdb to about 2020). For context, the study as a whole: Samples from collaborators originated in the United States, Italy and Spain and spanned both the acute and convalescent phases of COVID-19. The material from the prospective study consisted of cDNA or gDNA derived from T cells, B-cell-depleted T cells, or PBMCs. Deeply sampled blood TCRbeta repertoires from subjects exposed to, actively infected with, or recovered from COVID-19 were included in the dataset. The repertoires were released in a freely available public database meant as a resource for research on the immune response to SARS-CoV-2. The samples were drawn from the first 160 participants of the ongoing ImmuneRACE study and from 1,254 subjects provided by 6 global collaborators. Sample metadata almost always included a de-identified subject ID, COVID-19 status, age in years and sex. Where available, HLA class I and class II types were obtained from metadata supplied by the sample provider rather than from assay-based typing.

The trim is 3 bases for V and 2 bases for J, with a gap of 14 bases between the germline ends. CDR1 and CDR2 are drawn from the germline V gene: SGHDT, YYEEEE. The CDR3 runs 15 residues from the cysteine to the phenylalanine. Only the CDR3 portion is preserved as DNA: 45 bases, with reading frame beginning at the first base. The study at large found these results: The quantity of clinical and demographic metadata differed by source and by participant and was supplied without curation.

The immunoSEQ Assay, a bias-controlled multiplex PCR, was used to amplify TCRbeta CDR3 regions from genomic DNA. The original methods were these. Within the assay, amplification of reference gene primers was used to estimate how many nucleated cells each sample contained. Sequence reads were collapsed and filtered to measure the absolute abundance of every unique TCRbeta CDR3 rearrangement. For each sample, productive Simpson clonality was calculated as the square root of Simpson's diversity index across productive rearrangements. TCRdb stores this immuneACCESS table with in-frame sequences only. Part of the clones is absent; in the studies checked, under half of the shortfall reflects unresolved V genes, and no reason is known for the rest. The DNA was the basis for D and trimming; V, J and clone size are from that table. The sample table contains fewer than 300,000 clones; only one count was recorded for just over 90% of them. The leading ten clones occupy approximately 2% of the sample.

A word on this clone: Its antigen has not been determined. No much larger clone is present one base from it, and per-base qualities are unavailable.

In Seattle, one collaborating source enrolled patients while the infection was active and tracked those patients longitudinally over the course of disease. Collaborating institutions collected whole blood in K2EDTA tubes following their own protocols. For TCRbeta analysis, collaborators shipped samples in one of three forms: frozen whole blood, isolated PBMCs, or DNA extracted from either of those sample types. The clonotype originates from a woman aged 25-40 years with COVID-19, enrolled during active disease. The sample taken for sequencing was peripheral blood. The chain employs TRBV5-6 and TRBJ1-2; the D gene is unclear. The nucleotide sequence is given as TGTGCCAGCAGCTCTCGGGAGGGCCTAAACTATGGCTACACCTTC. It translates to CASSSREGLNYGYTF.